Sequencing of this T cell receptor (beta chain) was carried out in a study of early T cells in non-severe SARS-CoV-2 infection. Across the whole study: The chains were unpaired, and the sequenced material was bulk RNA from unsorted whole blood. General observations from the study: Reliance on VDJdb matching favored anti-spike CD8 responses; private and CD4 specificities were missed.

Individual cDNA molecules were tagged with unique molecular identifiers. TCRdb called the 5' RACE reads again in MiXCR, with one record for every CDR3 protein. Of 32,000 or so distinct CDR3 sequences listed, approximately 6.1% are singletons. This CDR3 is built from 19 residues. Germline CDR1 MNHNS, CDR2 SASEGT. The J segment lost 6 bases and the V segment lost 0 bases, leaving 12 bases of the junction unmatched. This clonotype has a count of ten or more. Its antigen remains unknown. V is TRBV6-1 and J is TRBJ2-3, with 13 bases that match TRBD2. This TCR derives from an adult who was a healthcare worker with PCR-confirmed SARS-CoV-2 infection or an uninfected control (not recorded which). The specimen was whole blood. CDR3 protein: CASSEAGLQTSGRPDTQYF. CDR3 coding DNA: TGTGCCAGCAGTGAAGCCGGATTGCAGACTAGCGGGAGGCCGGATACGCAGTATTTT.